Below, 30 T cell receptor beta chains from the same sample are listed, as sequenced in a study of Graves' ophthalmopathy and Graves' hyperthyroidism. Amplification of the TCR beta CDR3 regions used RNA transcripts (as template). The workflow started with a first-round RT-PCR run with HTBI primers and then moved on to a second-round multiplex PCR. One entry per CDR3 protein results from TCRdb running MiXCR on the multiplex PCR reads. Here the sample spans 200,000 to 250,000 distinct CDR3 sequences, under 25% being singletons. Sequencing used peripheral blood. The origin of the receptors is a woman aged 50 to 60 with Graves' ophthalmopathy.

This clonotype was counted at least ten times. A read error may explain this, as a much larger clone is one base away. Because it lacks the conserved phenylalanine or tryptophan at the end, this CDR3 is likely a read error. J is TRBJ1-1 and V is TRBV6-1; D is unclear. This CDR3 contains 14 residues. V was pared by 6 bases and J by 0 bases, with 11 bases between. CDR1 MNHNS and CDR2 SASEGT come from the germline V gene. CDR3 sequence reads: CASRSDPMNTEAFL. CDR3 coding DNA: TGTGCCAGCAGATCGGACCCGATGAACACTGAAGCTTTCCTT.

This clonotype was picked up many times. This chain uses TRBV3-1 with TRBJ1-1, with D possibly matching TRBD1 (6 bases). The V end was cut by 4 bases, the J end by 12 bases, with 15 bases between. The CDR3 loop spans 12 amino acids. CDR1 is LGHDT and CDR2 is YNNKEL in the germline V gene (reference sequence). The CDR3 sequence is CASSPPLGGSFF. The CDR3 bases are TGTGCCAGCAGCCCACCGTTAGGGGGATCTTTCTTT.

The rearrangement uses TRBV6-1 and TRBJ2-5, with TRBD1 identical over 10 bases. Losses at the gene ends were 4 bases for V and 5 bases for J; bases not matched to a gene: 10. This CDR3 spans 16 amino acids. Germline lookup yields CDR1 MNHNS and CDR2 SASEGT. The CDR3 DNA reads TGTGCCAGCAGTGGACCCGGGACAGGGGTACGGGAGACCCAGTACTTC. This translates into CASSGPGTGVRETQYF.

This clonotype came up many times. V usage is TRBV12-3 or TRBV12-4 and J usage is TRBJ2-7; TRBD2 matches 7 bases. CDR3 size: 15 residues. The trim removed 6 bases at V and 2 bases at J, leaving 10 bases unmatched. DNA for the CDR3: TGTGCCAGCAGCGACGCAAGCGGGATTCCCTACGAGCAGTACTTC. The encoded protein is CASSDASGIPYEQYF.

This clonotype was seen many times. V is TRBV19 and J is TRBJ2-4; D unclear. The V gene lost 1 base and the J gene lost 13 bases, with 14 bases spanning the gap. The CDR3 covers 13 residues. From germline, CDR1 is LNHDA and CDR2 SQIVND (reference sequence). CDR3 nucleotide sequence: TGTGCCAGTAGTATAGTAGAGGACCATTTGCAGTACTTC. Its protein product is CASSIVEDHLQYF.

This clonotype was detected a few times. This rearrangement joins TRBV27 to TRBJ2-7, with 10 bases aligning to TRBD1. V dropped 8 bases and J dropped 5; count of bases not matched to a gene: 12. Germline CDR1 and CDR2: MNHEY and SMNVEV (reference sequence). There are 15 residues in the CDR3. CDR3 DNA: TGTGCCAGCGGCAACCCCGGGACAGGGGTACACGAGCAGTACTTC. Its translation: CASGNPGTGVHEQYF.

Many counts were recorded for this clonotype. The V gene is TRBV29-1, the J gene TRBJ2-6; D possibly corresponds to TRBD1 (5 bases). This CDR3 spans 17 amino acids. Germline CDR1 SQVTM, CDR2 ANQGSEA. V gave up 0 bases and J gave up 4 bases, with 16 bases separating them. This CDR3 reads CSVEDVSLKGGANVLTF. For the CDR3, the DNA is TGCAGCGTTGAAGATGTGTCCTTAAAGGGGGGGGCCAACGTCCTGACTTTC.

This clonotype has a count of ten or more. This chain joins TRBV19 and TRBJ1-2; D gene ambiguous. This CDR3 region has 12 residues. V lost 5 bases and J lost 4, with 8 bases in between. CDR1 is LNHDA, CDR2 SQIVND, per germline (reference sequence). This CDR3 reads CASSLQSYGYTF. In nucleotides, the CDR3 is TGTGCCAGTAGTTTGCAGAGCTATGGCTACACCTTC. The variable domain in full, completed from reference TRBV19 and TRBJ1-2, reads DGGITQSPKYLFRKEGQNVTLSCEQNLNHDAMYWYRQDPGQGLRLIYYSQIVNDFQKGDIAEGYSVSREKKESFPLTVTSAQKNPTAFYLCASSLQSYGYTFGSGTRLTVV.

This clonotype has a count of ten or more. The V call is TRBV7-8, the J call TRBJ1-1, with D unclear. CDR3 length: 13 residues. Germline V gene sequence: CDR1 SGHVS, CDR2 FQNEAQ. V was cut by 3 bases and J by 10 bases, with 15 bases left in between. CDR3 in amino acids: CASSFNPDSGAFF. CDR3 in DNA: TGTGCCAGCAGCTTCAACCCCGATTCTGGAGCTTTCTTT.

This clonotype was counted at least ten times. This chain joins TRBV3-1 and TRBJ1-6, with 9 bases fitting TRBD1. CDR1 LGHDT and CDR2 YNNKEL come from the germline V gene (reference sequence). The CDR3 totals 14 residues. V shed 6 bases, J shed 9 bases, and the junction held 6 bases outside the gene matches. The CDR3 coding sequence is TGTGCCAGCAGATGGACAGGGGAAGGTTCACCCCTCCACTTT. This encodes CASRWTGEGSPLHF.

This clonotype appeared many times. This may be a read error: a much more frequent sequence differs by one nucleotide. This chain joins TRBV12-3 or TRBV12-4 and TRBJ2-5; no reliable D call. The CDR3 totals 14 residues. CDR3 in amino acids: CAGSFVGVGETQYF. The CDR3 region has the DNA TGTGCCGGCAGTTTTGTTGGGGTGGGGGAGACCCAGTACTTC.

V gene TRBV6-5 combines with J gene TRBJ1-6, with unresolved D. The CDR3 consists of 14 residues. V was shortened by 0 bases and J by 7 bases, with 7 bases between the two germline ends. Germline V gene sequence: CDR1 MNHEY, CDR2 SVGAGI. The CDR3 DNA is TGTGCCAGCAGTTACTCGATGGGGAATTCACCCCTCCACTTT. Encoded protein: CASSYSMGNSPLHF.

Details on this clonotype: A much larger clone is a single base away; this may be a read error. The chain carries TRBV12-3 or TRBV12-4 and TRBJ1-1, with 9 bases fitting TRBD1. This CDR3 is built from 16 residues. V lost 6 bases to trimming and J lost 6 bases; unmatched junction nucleotides: 14. The CDR3 spells CASRFPGQGGGAEAFF. CDR3 in DNA: TGTGCCAGCAGATTCCCGGGACAGGGAGGGGGCGCTGAAGCTTTCTTT.

This clonotype was counted at least ten times. The genes are TRBV6-5 and TRBJ2-2; D is possibly TRBD2 (6 bases). Germline CDR1 MNHEY, CDR2 SVGAGI. CDR3 length: 16 amino acids. V was shortened by 6 bases and J by 0 bases, with 14 bases between the two germline ends. The CDR3 protein is CASRTGVITNTGELFF. CDR3 coding DNA: TGTGCCAGCAGGACGGGGGTCATTACGAACACCGGGGAGCTGTTTTTT.

There are many counts of this clonotype. The V gene is TRBV29-1, the J gene TRBJ2-7; 11 positions agree with TRBD1. This CDR3 comprises 15 residues. The V segment lost 7 bases and the J segment 2 bases; nucleotides outside the gene matches: 10. Germline loops: CDR1 SQVTM, CDR2 ANQGSEA. The CDR3 region has the DNA TGCAGCGCCAGGATCCGGGACAGGGGGACCTACGAGCAGTACTTC. Its translation is CSARIRDRGTYEQYF.

This clonotype was recorded many times. The chain carries TRBV18 and TRBJ1-2; 9 bases are a match to TRBD1. J gave up 4 bases and V 6 bases, and 6 bases lay outside the gene matches. The CDR3 consists of 14 residues. The germline V gene has CDR1 KGHSH and CDR2 LQKENI. The CDR3 nucleotides are TGTGCCAGCTCGCAGGACAGGGGATTCTATGGCTACACCTTC. Protein sequence: CASSQDRGFYGYTF.

This clonotype was detected ten times or more. V usage is TRBV20-1 and J usage is TRBJ2-2; D is ambiguous. V was trimmed by 6 bases and J by 1 base, leaving 6 bases between them. Per the germline V gene, CDR1 is DFQATT and CDR2 is SNEGSKA (reference sequence). This CDR3 spans 12 amino acids. In nucleotides, the CDR3 is TGCAGTGCCCAGGAGAACACCGGGGAGCTGTTTTTT. It encodes CSAQENTGELFF.

This clonotype was counted many times. The chain couples TRBV5-1 to TRBJ1-5; perhaps TRBD1 as D (5 bases). Germline V lookup: CDR1 SGHRS, CDR2 YFSETQ. This CDR3 has 15 residues. V lost 0 bases, J lost 5 bases, and 12 bases lay in between. The CDR3 loop reads CASSLAGGLDQPQHF. CDR3 in DNA: TGCGCCAGCAGCTTGGCCGGGGGTTTGGATCAGCCCCAGCATTTT.

This clonotype was recorded many times. This chain links TRBV27 with TRBJ1-1; a weak D match, TRBD1 (6 bases). With 8 bases removed from V and 12 bases from J, the gap between germline ends came to 16 bases. CDR3 size: 11 residues. Germline V CDR1 and CDR2: MNHEY, SMNVEV (reference sequence). CDR3 protein: CASYWGRVSFF. The DNA of the CDR3 is TGTGCCAGCTACTGGGGGCGGGTGTCTTTCTTT.

The V gene is TRBV6-1, the J gene TRBJ1-1; 8 nucleotides match TRBD1. Trimming removed 7 bases from V and 7 bases from J; junction bases left unmatched: 8. Germline V gene sequence: CDR1 MNHNS, CDR2 SASEGT. The CDR3 length is 13 residues. CDR3 sequence reads: CASTPGGVNEAFF. The CDR3, as DNA: TGTGCCAGCACCCCAGGGGGCGTGAATGAAGCTTTCTTT.

This clonotype was counted ten times or more. The genes are TRBV29-1 and TRBJ2-7; no reliable D call. The ends were cut back, 7 bases at V and 2 bases at J, with 21 bases in the middle. The CDR3 extends over 15 amino acids. Per the germline V gene, CDR1 is SQVTM and CDR2 is ANQGSEA. As DNA, the CDR3 is TGCAGCGGACCCTCACCGGCAGACGAAGCCTACGAGCAGTACTTC. Translating it yields CSGPSPADEAYEQYF.

This clonotype was detected many times. The chain combines TRBV7-9 with TRBJ2-3; TRBD1 matches 7 bases. Germline values: CDR1 SEHNR, CDR2 FQNEAQ (reference sequence). The V segment lost 5 bases and the J segment 4 bases; nucleotides outside the gene matches: 0. This CDR3 has 12 residues. The CDR3 protein is CASSTGADTQYF. The CDR3 DNA sequence: TGTGCCAGCAGCACAGGGGCAGATACGCAGTATTTT. Complete variable domain (other parts from reference TRBV7-9 and TRBJ2-3): DTGVSQNPRHKITKRGQNVTFRCDPISEHNRLYWYRQTLGQGPEFLTYFQNEAQLEKSRLLSDRFSAERPKGSFSTLEIQRTEQGDSAMYLCASSTGADTQYFGPGTRLTVL.

The gene calls are TRBV11-2 and TRBJ1-2, with D possibly being TRBD1 (6 bases). Trimming stripped 4 bases from V and 8 bases from J, with 11 bases between. The CDR3 totals 12 residues. Germline-derived CDR1 and CDR2 are SGHAT and FQNNGV. The CDR3 sequence: CASSSWTEGYTF. The CDR3 DNA reads TGTGCCAGCAGCTCCTGGACAGAAGGCTACACCTTC.

This clonotype was seen many times. The rearrangement links TRBV11-2 to TRBJ2-7; 8 bases align to TRBD2. Germline trimming cut 5 bases from V and 5 bases from J; bases unmatched to any gene: 17. This CDR3 contains 17 residues. Germline V lookup: CDR1 SGHAT, CDR2 FQNNGV. The CDR3 sequence: CASSQRRGASGLNEQYF. The CDR3 DNA is TGTGCCAGCAGCCAGAGGCGTGGTGCTAGCGGGCTCAACGAGCAGTACTTC.

This clonotype came up many times. For the CDR3, the DNA is TGTGCCAGCAGCTTAAATCGGGATCACTACGAGCAGTACTTC. This translates into CASSLNRDHYEQYF. The chain carries TRBV11-2 and TRBJ2-7; tentative D call: TRBD2 (5 bases). Germline values: CDR1 SGHAT, CDR2 FQNNGV. V was clipped by 2 bases and J by 3 bases, with 11 bases between them. This CDR3 is built from 14 residues.

This clonotype was detected many times. This sequence joins TRBV28 and TRBJ1-2; 7 bases are shared with TRBD1. CDR1 MDHEN and CDR2 SYDVKM come from the germline V gene. V trimming: 6 bases; J trimming: 3 bases; junction bases outside the gene matches: 4. The CDR3 totals 13 residues. The CDR3 coding sequence is TGTGCCAGCAGGTTAACAGGGGACTATGGCTACACCTTC. Translating it yields CASRLTGDYGYTF.

This clonotype appeared many times. The V call is TRBV20-1, the J call TRBJ1-1; D might be TRBD1 (5 bases). The ends were cut back, 0 bases at V and 2 bases at J, with 10 bases in the middle. The V gene's germline CDR1 is DFQATT and CDR2 SNEGSKA (reference sequence). This CDR3 comprises 14 residues. The DNA of the CDR3 is TGCAGTGCTAGAGACAGGGTTTTTAACACTGAAGCTTTCTTT. This sequence encodes CSARDRVFNTEAFF.

This clonotype was seen a few times. The V gene is TRBV12-5, the J gene TRBJ2-5; D not resolved. V was trimmed by 2 bases and J by 4 bases, leaving 8 bases between them. Germline CDR1 LGHNT, CDR2 FRNRAP. The CDR3 contains 13 residues. The CDR3 nucleotides read TGTGCTAGTGGTTTGCCGCAGCGAGAGACCCAGTACTTC. Translating it yields CASGLPQRETQYF.

The V gene is TRBV5-1, the J gene TRBJ1-2, with D unresolved. Germline values: CDR1 SGHRS, CDR2 YFSETQ. The CDR3 is 12 residues long. Between the trimmed V and J ends, which lost 0 bases and 8 bases, there was a span of 8 bases. CDR3 in amino acids: CASSLEGIGYTF. CDR3 nucleotide sequence: TGCGCCAGCAGCTTGGAGGGTATAGGCTACACCTTC.

This clonotype was counted ten times or more. This chain connects TRBV11-2 to TRBJ2-3; TRBD2 is a possible D gene (6 bases). The CDR3 has 17 residues. Trimming cost V 3 bases and J 0 bases, with 16 bases left between them. Germline CDR1 SGHAT, CDR2 FQNNGV. For the CDR3, the DNA is TGTGCCAGCAGCTTGGTAACGGGAGATTCTAGCACAGATACGCAGTATTTT. This encodes CASSLVTGDSSTDTQYF. The whole variable domain, filled in from reference TRBV11-2 and TRBJ2-3, reads EAGVAQSPRYKIIEKRQSVAFWCNPISGHATLYWYQQILGQGPKLLIQFQNNGVVDDSQLPKDRFSAERLKGVDSTLKIQPAKLEDSAVYLCASSLVTGDSSTDTQYFGPGTRLTVL.